This is a list of T cell receptor beta chains from one sample in a study of blood T cell repertoires in COVID-19. Profiling relied on immunoSEQ multiplex PCR, and the TCRdb table lists in-frame clones only, not all of them. The data hold approximately 330,000 clones, with 89% observed a single time. The sequencing sample was made of PBMCs or T cells enriched from blood (not recorded which). These receptors were collected from a young woman who had recovered from COVID-19. The CDR3 runs from the conserved cysteine through the conserved F or W. The D gene is left open where the match is weak.

V	J	D	DNA	CDR3
TRBV29-1	TRBJ2-7	-	TGCAGCGGAGGGCAGGGGCCCACCTACGAGCAGTACTTC	CSGGQGPTYEQYF
TRBV7-2	TRBJ1-6	-	TGTGCCAGCAGCCCTCTGCGGGGCAGGAATTCACCCCTCCACTTT	CASSPLRGRNSPLHF
TRBV9	TRBJ1-1	-	TGTGCCAGCAGCGTATTATTCGGGGGGAACACTGAAGCTTTCTTT	CASSVLFGGNTEAFF
TRBV6-2/TRBV6-3	TRBJ1-1	-	TGTGCCAGCAGTTACTGGAGGAACACTGAAGCTTTCTTT	CASSYWRNTEAFF
TRBV19	TRBJ1-1	TRBD1	TGTGCCAGTCCCTACAGGGGGCGAAGGATCACTGAAGCTTTCTTT	CASPYRGRRITEAFF
TRBV2	TRBJ1-6	TRBD1	TGTGCCAGTAGGGGACAGGAAATTTCACCCCTCCACTTT	CASRGQEISPLHF
TRBV5-4	TRBJ2-3	TRBD2	TGTGCCAGCAGCTTGGGACTAGCGGGAGGGCCTGATACAGATACGCAGTATTTT	CASSLGLAGGPDTDTQYF
TRBV18	TRBJ2-7	TRBD1	TGTGCCAGCTCGGGACAGGGGACTTCCTCCTCCTACGAGCAGTACTTC	CASSGQGTSSSYEQYF
TRBV3-1/TRBV3-2	TRBJ1-2	TRBD1	TGTGCCAGCAGCCAAGCGACAGGGGGCGCTAATGGTGGCTACACCTTC	CASSQATGGANGGYTF
TRBV3-1/TRBV3-2	TRBJ2-2	TRBD2	TGTGCCAGCAGCCCATGGGGACTAGCGGGAGGATACACCGGGGAGCTGTTTTTT	CASSPWGLAGGYTGELFF
TRBV3-1/TRBV3-2	TRBJ2-7	TRBD2	TGTGCCAGCAGCCTCCGACTAGCGGGAAGGGTCGGGGGGGCCGAGCAGTACTTC	CASSLRLAGRVGGAEQYF
TRBV5-1	TRBJ1-2	-	TGCGCCAGCAGCGGACGGGGGGGCTACTATGGCTACACCTTC	CASSGRGGYYGYTF
TRBV12-5	TRBJ1-1	-	TGTGCTAGTGGTTTGGCGCCCACGGCGGGGTACACTGAAGCTTTCTTT	CASGLAPTAGYTEAFF